This T cell receptor (beta chain) appears in the sequencing data of a study of T cell repertoires in cytomegalovirus infection. About the study: Epitope selection comprised recently identified HLA-C-restricted CMV epitopes and well-studied HLA-B-restricted CMV epitopes. Indications of both CMV infection and matching HLA type were provided by public TCR beta signatures. Findings of the study overall: HLA-C-restricted, CMV-specific TCR beta clonotypes were dominant ex vivo. Summed frequency of public TCR beta families distinguished CMV carriers with the relevant HLA.

CDR1 is LGHNT and CDR2 is FRNRAP in the germline V gene. The CDR3 loop spans 15 amino acids. Between the trimmed V and J ends, which lost 1 base and 5 bases, there was a span of 12 bases. This clonotype was counted at least ten times. What it binds is unknown. TCRdb fed the reads into MiXCR, producing one record per CDR3 protein. The repertoire holds roughly 920,000 distinct CDR3 sequences, with under 40% as singletons. The clonotype comes from a human donor in good health (CMV status not recorded). Some clones in this sample may be carry-over from other donors' samples. This specimen consisted of cultured CD8+ T cells from PBMCs, obtained from culture after CMV antigen stimulation. V gene TRBV12-5 combines with J gene TRBJ1-5, with D maybe TRBD1 (5 bases). CDR3: CASGLGDSFYQPQHF. The CDR3 nucleotides read TGTGCTAGTGGTTTGGGAGACAGTTTTTATCAGCCCCAGCATTTT.